This TCR beta chain emerged from a study of cytomegalovirus exposure and HLA in healthy donors (dated by TCRdb to about 2017). Background on the whole study: An earlier analysis of about 530 of the donors reported under 300 Gb of sequence data and roughly 120 million unique TCR beta sequences obtained from about 180 million T cells. Approximately 300 gigabases of sequencing data and about 92 million unique TCR sequences made up an early release that covered approximately 700 HLA-typed donors. Of the roughly 400 genotyped donors, about 80% fell in the genetic ancestry cluster associated with self-reported Caucasian donors. The aim of the study was to test whether cataloging public T cell receptors could identify signatures of past pathogen exposure. The study used immunosequencing to profile the T cell repertoires of some 600 subjects and linked those repertoires to cytomegalovirus serostatus. A separate validation cohort of roughly 130 different subjects was used in addition to the approximately 640-subject first cohort. The study combined high-throughput TCR immunosequencing, statistical association of individual TCRs with disease status, and machine learning to predict cytomegalovirus infection status. A later analysis re-analyzed previously published TCR beta repertoires from roughly 600 donors and added high-resolution HLA genotyping to study TCR occurrence patterns. Rather than using new phenotypic data, the later analysis identified candidate immune exposures from TCR beta sequences and from how often those sequences occurred across donors. To decide whether each TCR beta V gene segment behaved as functional or pseudogenic, an earlier analysis of some 600 of the donors relied on high-throughput TCR beta sequencing. Donor age, sex, ethnicity and CMV serostatus were collected together with the repertoire data. Genome-wide SNP genotypes for about 60% of the 666 donors were used in a later genetic analysis, which treated that subset as a discovery cohort. All discovery cohort repertoires had been generated on a single sequencing platform. Both class I and class II loci were covered by HLA typing, at four-digit resolution. The number of typed donors differed by locus: roughly 629-640 for A, B, C, DRB1 and DQB1; some 540 for DQA1; around 610 for DPA1; and around 450 for DPB1. A handful of DR-DQ haplotypes were treated as single units for association and clustering because of strong linkage in the cohort. Among a few hundred genotyped donors of the cohort, an average of roughly 240,000 unique TCR beta nucleotide sequences were sequenced per donor, about a sixth of them non-productive.

The library was generated by the immunoSEQ multiplex PCR assay. A mixture of 60 forward primers for TCR Vbeta segments and 13 reverse primers for TCR Jbeta segments was used in the multiplex PCR. Amplification of the CDR3 region of rearranged TCR beta genes was performed with a multiplex PCR assay on genomic DNA. The amplified TCR beta libraries were sequenced on the Illumina HiSeq System as 87-base-pair reads. In the source study's methods: In a later analysis, some 80 million unique TCR beta chains were counted across the 500 to 850 repertoires, and about 10 million of these chains were shared by at least two donors. A nearest-neighbor algorithm error-corrected the raw reads and collapsed the reads into unique sequences, merging closely related sequences to remove PCR and sequencing errors. CDR3 sequences were aligned to IMGT reference sequences to assign V, D and J gene segments. For a sequence to be retained, a match of at least six nucleotides to both a V gene segment and a J gene segment was required. Rearrangements were classified as productive when the CDR3 lacked stop codons and remained in frame with V and J, and all other rearrangements were classified as non-productive. Following IMGT convention, CDR3 was defined as the stretch from the second conserved V-encoded cysteine to the conserved J-encoded phenylalanine. Sequences without an unambiguous match to a single V gene segment were excluded from the earlier analysis of almost 600 of the donors. In an earlier analysis of some 590 of the donors, V segments were called functional above 56.7% productive rearrangements and were called segregating when the between-donor standard deviation exceeded 5%. A statistical classification framework was built for diagnosing cytomegalovirus status from the catalog of TCR beta chain sequences. A later analysis assigned V and J genes by comparing TCR nucleotide sequences with IMGT/GENE-DB human TR gene sequences. The TCRdist pipeline was used in a later analysis to assign CDR3 sequences and most-parsimonious VDJ recombination scenarios. In a later analysis, each TCR beta chain was defined by its CDR3 amino acid sequence together with its V-gene family, and reads lacking a unique V-gene family were excluded. To address suspected cross-contamination and a sequencing artifact, a later analysis removed 550 to 750 highly shared, low-generation-probability nucleotide sequences. A later analysis calculated a clonal expansion index for each public chain from normalized within-repertoire ranks of inferred template counts. Generation probabilities in a later analysis came from a VDJ recombination model fitted to out-of-frame rearrangements, and those results were checked against IGoR. A later analysis scored TCR-TCR, TCR-HLA and TCR-CMV co-occurrence with hypergeometric tests, applying a repertoire-size bias correction to TCR pairs. To estimate false discovery rates, a later analysis permuted the HLA or CMV assignments 20 times. A later analysis grouped co-occurring TCRs with DBSCAN, adding TCRdist sequence similarity when clustering within HLA-allele-positive subsets. For co-occurrence clustering, repertoires with fewer than 30,000 or more than 120,000 public chains were excluded, along with 5 or 6 repertoires with anomalous nucleotide sharing. TCRdb carries this immuneACCESS record with in-frame sequences only. Its versions omit some clonotypes, under half of them owing to an unresolved V gene in the studies checked, with the rest unexplained. D and trimming were read from the DNA, whereas the V and J calls and clone size are those reported in that table. The sample yields about 120,000 clones; 81% were counted once. The top ten clones comprise less than 2.5% of the sample.

In total, more than 500 healthy bone marrow donors made up the cohort. At the time of sampling, every cohort member was nominally healthy, though immune exposures that went unrecorded were likely present. The donor tested CMV seronegative, placing the donor among the 350 to 400 seronegative members of the cohort. Each donor provided a peripheral blood sample, and peripheral blood mononuclear cells were used for TCR beta sequencing. The Qiagen DNeasy Blood Extraction Kit was used to extract genomic DNA from the blood cell samples. The CDR3 runs 12 amino acids, cysteine and phenylalanine included. CDR3 DNA only is kept here, 36 bases in frame from base 1. CDR1 and CDR2 are drawn from the germline V gene (reference sequence): LNHDA, SQIVND. V is cut by 3 bases and J by 4 bases, and the space between the germline ends is 6 bases. Worth noting for this clone: Its antigen is unknown. No much larger clonotype is one base removed from it; base qualities were not supplied.

Study-wide conclusions, independent of this receptor: Only TCR beta chains were sequenced in this cohort, and the absence of alpha or paired-chain data limited detectable features. Most CMV-associated TCR beta chains appeared to be HLA-restricted in a later analysis, and the HLA associations seemed to be driven largely by CMV exposure. CMV serostatus was the only immune exposure information available for the cohort. A further reported finding was that TCR beta sequences accurately predicted the HLA-A and HLA-B alleles for most subjects in the first cohort. According to a later analysis, parvovirus B19, influenza, CMV and Epstein-Barr virus appeared linked to several top co-occurrence clusters. Assigning TCR associations to individual alleles was difficult when HLA alleles, especially DR and DQ, strongly co-occurred. The earlier analysis of almost 600 of the donors excluded 15 to 20 rarely observed V segments, including chromosome 9 orphons, because counts were too low. Sequencing depth was assumed to be roughly uniform across donors in the presence/absence analyses, though that assumption may not hold. At a false discovery rate of 0.05, a later analysis linked around 15,000 TCR beta sequences to specific HLA alleles. V-gene and J-gene trimming of TCR beta chains was associated with a missense DCLRE1C variant in a later genetic analysis, and the association was replicated in an independent cohort. Correlated functional status among segregating V segments might be attributable to linkage disequilibrium, but an unknown experimental factor could not be ruled out. A cluster of highly shared sequence variants was judged likely to represent a technical artifact of the sequencing pipeline. In a later genetic analysis, fewer N-insertions in productive TCRs were reported among donors in an Asian-associated ancestry cluster than the 666-donor mean. In a later analysis, HLA-associated TCR beta chains showed more clonal expansion and lower generation probabilities than non-associated chains that were equally common. The study listed approximately 160 TCR beta chains as associated with cytomegalovirus. An earlier analysis of approximately 570 of the donors showed that most TCR beta V segments appeared in productive rearrangements either about 87% or about 30% of the time, which broadly matched IMGT annotations. The 87-base-pair reads could not distinguish some IMGT-functional V segments, including TRBV6-2 and TRBV6-3, so those segments were excluded. HLA typing was unavailable for some donors at each locus, so association tests used only the typed subset. According to a later analysis, TCR association rates differed among HLA loci, with DRB1 alleles showing the most associated TCRs and HLA-C alleles showing the fewest. A few of the identified cytomegalovirus-associated TCR beta chains were confirmed in vitro to be specific for cytomegalovirus antigens. Most TCR sequences were observed very rarely across donors, whereas some public TCRs were present in many individuals. In both the original and validation cohorts, the classifier was reported to diagnose cytomegalovirus status with high specificity and sensitivity. According to the authors, the approach could potentially be generalized to other disease states and immunological phenotypes.

This TCR was recovered from a middle-aged woman in good health and CMV-seronegative. Sequencing used PBMCs. Recombination connected TRBV19 to TRBJ1-2, with no confidently assigned D gene. The DNA sequence follows: TGTGCCAGTAGTATTCCGGTCTATGGCTACACCTTC. Translated, it gives CASSIPVYGYTF.